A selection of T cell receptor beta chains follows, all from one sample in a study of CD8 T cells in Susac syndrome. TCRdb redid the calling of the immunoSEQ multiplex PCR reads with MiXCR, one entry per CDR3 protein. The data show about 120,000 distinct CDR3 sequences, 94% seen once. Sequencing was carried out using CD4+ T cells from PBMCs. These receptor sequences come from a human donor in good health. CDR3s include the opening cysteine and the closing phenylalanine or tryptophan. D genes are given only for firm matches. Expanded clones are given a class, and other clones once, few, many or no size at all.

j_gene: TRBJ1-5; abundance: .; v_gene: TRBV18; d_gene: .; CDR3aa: CASSPTREWPQHF; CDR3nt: TGTGCCAGCTCGCCCACCAGGGAATGGCCCCAGCATTTT
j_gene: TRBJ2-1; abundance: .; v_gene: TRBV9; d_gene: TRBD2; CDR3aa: CASSVPSFTSGENNEQFF; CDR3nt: TGTGCCAGCAGCGTACCCTCCTTTACTAGCGGGGAAAACAATGAGCAGTTCTTC
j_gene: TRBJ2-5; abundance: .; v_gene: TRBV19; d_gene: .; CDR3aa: CASSIISAGQETQYF; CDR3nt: TGTGCCAGTAGTATTATCAGCGCGGGACAAGAGACCCAGTACTTC
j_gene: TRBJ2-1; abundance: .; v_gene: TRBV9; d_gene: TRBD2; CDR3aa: CASSVSSGSFYEQFF; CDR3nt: TGTGCCAGCAGCGTCTCGAGCGGGAGCTTTTACGAGCAGTTCTTC
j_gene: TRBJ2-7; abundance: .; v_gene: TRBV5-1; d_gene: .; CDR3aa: CASSHSRAYEQYF; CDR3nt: TGCGCCAGCAGCCACTCCCGGGCCTACGAGCAGTACTTC
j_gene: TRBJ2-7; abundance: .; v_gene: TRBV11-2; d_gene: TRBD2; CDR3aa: CASSPRLAGGLRSREQYF; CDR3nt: TGTGCCAGCAGCCCACGACTAGCGGGAGGACTCCGCAGCCGCGAGCAGTACTTC
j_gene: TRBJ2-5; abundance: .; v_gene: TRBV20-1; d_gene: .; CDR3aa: CSARDSKGAQETQYF; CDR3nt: TGCAGTGCTAGAGATTCAAAAGGGGCACAAGAGACCCAGTACTTC
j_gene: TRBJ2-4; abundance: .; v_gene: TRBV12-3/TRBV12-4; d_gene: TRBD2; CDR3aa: CASSGRGRDIQYF; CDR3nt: TGTGCCAGCAGTGGGCGGGGGAGGGACATTCAGTACTTC
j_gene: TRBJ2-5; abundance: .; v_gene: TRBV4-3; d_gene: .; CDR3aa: CASSLMGVGETQYF; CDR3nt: TGCGCCAGCAGCCTGATGGGTGTAGGGGAGACCCAGTACTTC
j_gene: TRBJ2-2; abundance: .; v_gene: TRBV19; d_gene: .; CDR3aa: CASSTVENTGELFF; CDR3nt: TGTGCCAGTAGTACGGTCGAGAACACCGGGGAGCTGTTTTTT
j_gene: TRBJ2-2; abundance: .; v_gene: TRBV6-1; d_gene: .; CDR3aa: CASRLMGPGELFF; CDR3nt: TGTGCCAGCAGGTTGATGGGCCCCGGGGAGCTGTTTTTT
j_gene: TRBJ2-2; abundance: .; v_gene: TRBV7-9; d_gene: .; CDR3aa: CASSLGGTYTGELFF; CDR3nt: TGTGCCAGCAGCTTAGGTGGAACCTACACCGGGGAGCTGTTTTTT
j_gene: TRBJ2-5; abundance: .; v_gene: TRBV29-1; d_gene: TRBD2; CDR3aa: CSVNPAGVQETQYF; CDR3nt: TGCAGCGTTAATCCAGCGGGAGTTCAAGAGACCCAGTACTTC
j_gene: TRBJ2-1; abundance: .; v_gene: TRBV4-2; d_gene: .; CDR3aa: CASSQELRSSYNEQFF; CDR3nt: TGTGCCAGCAGCCAAGAGTTGCGGAGCTCCTACAATGAGCAGTTCTTC
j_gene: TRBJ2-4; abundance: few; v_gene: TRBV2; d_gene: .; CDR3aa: CASSDGGNGNIQYF; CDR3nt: TGTGCCAGCAGTGACGGCGGGAATGGAAACATTCAGTACTTC
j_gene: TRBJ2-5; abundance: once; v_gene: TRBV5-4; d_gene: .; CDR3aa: CASSLYSAKTQYF; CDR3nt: TGTGCCAGCAGCTTGTACAGCGCAAAGACCCAGTACTTC
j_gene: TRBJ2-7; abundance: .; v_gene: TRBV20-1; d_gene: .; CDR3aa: CSARNPGSSYEQYF; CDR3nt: TGCAGTGCTAGAAACCCCGGGAGCTCCTACGAGCAGTACTTC
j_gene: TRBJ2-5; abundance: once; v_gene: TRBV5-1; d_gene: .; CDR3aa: CASSLGSGHQETQYF; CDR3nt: TGCGCCAGCAGCTTGGGATCGGGGCACCAAGAGACCCAGTACTTC
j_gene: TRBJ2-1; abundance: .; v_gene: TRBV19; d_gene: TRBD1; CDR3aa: CASSIGQGRNEQFF; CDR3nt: TGTGCCAGTAGTATCGGACAGGGGCGGAATGAGCAGTTCTTC
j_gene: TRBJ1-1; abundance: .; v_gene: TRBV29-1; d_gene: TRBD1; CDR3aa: CSVTGTGGNTEAFF; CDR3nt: TGCAGCGTGACCGGGACAGGGGGGAACACTGAAGCTTTCTTT
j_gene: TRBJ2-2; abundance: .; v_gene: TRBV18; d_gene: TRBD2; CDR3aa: CASSPGLAGNTGELFF; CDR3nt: TGTGCCAGCTCACCTGGACTAGCGGGGAACACCGGGGAGCTGTTTTTT
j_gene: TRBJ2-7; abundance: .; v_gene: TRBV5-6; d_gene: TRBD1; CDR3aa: CASSFAGTGYEQYF; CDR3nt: TGTGCCAGCAGCTTTGCCGGGACAGGGTACGAGCAGTACTTC
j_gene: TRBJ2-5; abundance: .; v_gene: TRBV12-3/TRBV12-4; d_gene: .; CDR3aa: CASSSYREGETQYF; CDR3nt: TGTGCCAGCAGTTCTTACAGGGAGGGAGAGACCCAGTACTTC
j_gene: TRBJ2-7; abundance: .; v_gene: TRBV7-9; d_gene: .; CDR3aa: CASSLAGGTGGIFAYEQYF; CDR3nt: TGTGCCAGCAGCTTAGCGGGGGGAACGGGGGGCATTTTCGCCTACGAGCAGTACTTC
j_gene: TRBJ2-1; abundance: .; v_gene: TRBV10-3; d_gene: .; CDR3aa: CAISYSYEQFF; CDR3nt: TGTGCCATCAGTTACAGCTATGAGCAGTTCTTC
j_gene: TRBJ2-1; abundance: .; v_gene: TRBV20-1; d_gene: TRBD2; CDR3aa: CSALLAGDSYNEQFF; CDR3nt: TGCAGTGCCCTCTTAGCGGGAGACTCCTACAATGAGCAGTTCTTC
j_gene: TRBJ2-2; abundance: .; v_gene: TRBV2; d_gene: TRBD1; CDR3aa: CASSEGQGNTGELFF; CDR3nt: TGTGCCAGCAGTGAAGGACAGGGGAACACCGGGGAGCTGTTTTTT
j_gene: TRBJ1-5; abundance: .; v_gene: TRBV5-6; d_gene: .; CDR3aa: CASSLGPEWNQPQHF; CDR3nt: TGTGCCAGCAGCTTGGGGCCCGAATGGAATCAGCCCCAGCATTTT
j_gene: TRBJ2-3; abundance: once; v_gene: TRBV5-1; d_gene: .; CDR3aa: CASSTGRLDPDTQYF; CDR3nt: TGCGCCAGCAGCACGGGGCGTCTGGACCCAGATACGCAGTATTTT
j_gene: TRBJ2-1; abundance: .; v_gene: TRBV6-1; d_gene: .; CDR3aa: CASSPTSGALIYNEQFF; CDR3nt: TGTGCCAGCAGCCCCACATCCGGGGCTCTCATATACAATGAGCAGTTCTTC
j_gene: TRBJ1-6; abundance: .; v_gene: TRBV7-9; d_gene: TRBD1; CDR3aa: CASSLAGGRWNSPLHF; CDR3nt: TGTGCCAGCAGCTTGGCAGGGGGACGCTGGAATTCACCCCTCCACTTT
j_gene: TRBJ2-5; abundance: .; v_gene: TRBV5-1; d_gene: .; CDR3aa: CASSLEDSQETQYF; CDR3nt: TGCGCCAGCAGCTTGGAGGACTCTCAAGAGACCCAGTACTTC
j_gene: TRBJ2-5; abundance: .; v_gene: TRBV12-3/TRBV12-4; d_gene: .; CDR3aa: CASSLGESETQYF; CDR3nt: TGTGCCAGCAGTTTGGGCGAATCAGAGACCCAGTACTTC
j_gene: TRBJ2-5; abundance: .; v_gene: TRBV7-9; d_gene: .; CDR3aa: CASSSLPVGPGETQYF; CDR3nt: TGTGCCAGCAGCTCCCTCCCGGTGGGGCCAGGAGAGACCCAGTACTTC
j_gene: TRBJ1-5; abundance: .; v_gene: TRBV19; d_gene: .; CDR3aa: CASSILGGTKVQPQHF; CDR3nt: TGTGCCAGTAGTATACTCGGAGGGACTAAGGTTCAGCCCCAGCATTTT
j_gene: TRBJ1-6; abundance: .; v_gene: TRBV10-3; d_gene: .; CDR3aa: CAISESGYSPLHF; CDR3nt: TGTGCCATCAGTGAGTCTGGGTATTCACCCCTCCACTTT
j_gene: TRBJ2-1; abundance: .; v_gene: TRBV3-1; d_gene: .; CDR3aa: CASSQVRSRSSDEQFF; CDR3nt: TGTGCCAGCAGCCAAGTCAGGAGTCGGTCGTCCGATGAGCAGTTCTTC
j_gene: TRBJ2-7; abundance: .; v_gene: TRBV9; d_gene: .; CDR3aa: CASSRTWDATYEQYF; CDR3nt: TGTGCCAGCAGCCGTACTTGGGACGCAACCTACGAGCAGTACTTC
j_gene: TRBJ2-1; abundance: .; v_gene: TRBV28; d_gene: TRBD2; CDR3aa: CASSLGGRSHNEQFF; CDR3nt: TGTGCCAGCAGTTTGGGAGGGAGGAGTCACAATGAGCAGTTCTTC
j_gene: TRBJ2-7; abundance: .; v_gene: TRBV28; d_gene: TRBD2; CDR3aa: CASSKGTSASYEQYF; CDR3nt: TGTGCCAGCAGTAAGGGGACTAGTGCCTCCTACGAGCAGTACTTC
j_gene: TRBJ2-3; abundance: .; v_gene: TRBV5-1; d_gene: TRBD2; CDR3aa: CASSLGGRASDTQYF; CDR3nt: TGCGCCAGCAGCTTGGGCGGGAGGGCCTCGGATACGCAGTATTTT
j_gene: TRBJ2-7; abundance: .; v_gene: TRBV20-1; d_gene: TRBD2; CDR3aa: CSATGTTAPYEQYF; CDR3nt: TGCAGTGCCACCGGGACTACGGCACCTTACGAGCAGTACTTC
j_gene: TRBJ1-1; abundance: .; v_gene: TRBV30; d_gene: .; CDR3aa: CAWRISGTTEAFF; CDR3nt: TGTGCCTGGAGAATTTCAGGGACCACTGAAGCTTTCTTT
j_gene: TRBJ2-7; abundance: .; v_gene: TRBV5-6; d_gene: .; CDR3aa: CASSLKEGYYEQYF; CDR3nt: TGTGCCAGCAGCTTGAAAGAGGGGTATTACGAGCAGTACTTC
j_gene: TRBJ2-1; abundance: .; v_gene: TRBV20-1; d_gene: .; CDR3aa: CSAGGPDNEQFF; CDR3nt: TGCAGTGCTGGGGGACCTGACAATGAGCAGTTCTTC
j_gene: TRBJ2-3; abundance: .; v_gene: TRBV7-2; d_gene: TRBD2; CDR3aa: CASSSRLAADTQYF; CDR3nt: TGTGCCAGCAGCTCGCGACTAGCGGCAGATACGCAGTATTTT
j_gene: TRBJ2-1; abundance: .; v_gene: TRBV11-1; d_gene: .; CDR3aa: CASSLTEDLGEQFF; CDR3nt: TGTGCCAGCAGCTTGACAGAGGACCTCGGAGAGCAGTTCTTC
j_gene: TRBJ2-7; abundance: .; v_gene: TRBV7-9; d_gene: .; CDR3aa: CASTPLKGEQYF; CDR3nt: TGTGCCAGCACTCCTCTCAAAGGCGAGCAGTACTTC
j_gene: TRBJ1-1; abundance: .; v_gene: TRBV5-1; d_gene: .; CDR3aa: CASSLRPGGITEAFF; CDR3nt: TGCGCCAGCAGCTTGCGACCGGGAGGTATCACTGAAGCTTTCTTT
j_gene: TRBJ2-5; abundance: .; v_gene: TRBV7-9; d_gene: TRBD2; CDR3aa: CASSLHLAEEETQYF; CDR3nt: TGTGCCAGCAGCTTACATCTAGCGGAGGAAGAGACCCAGTACTTC
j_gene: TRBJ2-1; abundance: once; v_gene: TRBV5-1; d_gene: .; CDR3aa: CASSLAAIKAYNEQFF; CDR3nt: TGCGCCAGCAGCTTGGCGGCCATAAAGGCCTACAATGAGCAGTTCTTC
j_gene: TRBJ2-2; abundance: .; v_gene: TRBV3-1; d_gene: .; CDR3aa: CASSQGGSGTNTGELFF; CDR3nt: TGTGCCAGCAGCCAAGGGGGCAGCGGTACGAACACCGGGGAGCTGTTTTTT
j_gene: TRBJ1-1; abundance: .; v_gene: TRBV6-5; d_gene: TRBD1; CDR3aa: CASSYSTGFAEAFF; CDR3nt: TGTGCCAGCAGTTACTCGACAGGGTTCGCTGAAGCTTTCTTT
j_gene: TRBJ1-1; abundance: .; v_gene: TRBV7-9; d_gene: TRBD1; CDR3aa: CASRWGTGGDTEAFF; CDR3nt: TGTGCCAGCAGGTGGGGAACAGGGGGGGACACTGAAGCTTTCTTT